Listed below are T cell receptor beta chains from one sample, sequenced in a study of blood T cell repertoires in COVID-19. Repertoires were generated with immunoSEQ multiplex PCR, while TCRdb's copy carries only in-frame clones and drops some. The table records about 280,000 clones, about 86% of them present only once. The sequencing sample was made of peripheral blood. Receptor source: a woman in her 70s with COVID-19, enrolled during active disease. Each CDR3 is given with its conserved first and last residue. A D gene is named only where the DNA matches it firmly. Some rows mark clone size as missing; the rest say once, few, many or name a class of expanded clone.

D gene | J gene | V gene | clone size | CDR3 protein | CDR3 DNA
. | TRBJ2-7 | TRBV24-1 | . | CATSDSGTGSTYEQYF | TGTGCCACCAGTGATTCGGGAACGGGGTCCACCTACGAGCAGTACTTC
. | TRBJ2-2 | TRBV10-3 | . | CAISEQGTNTGELFF | TGTGCCATCAGTGAACAGGGTACGAACACCGGGGAGCTGTTTTTT
. | TRBJ1-2 | TRBV3-1/TRBV3-2 | . | CARRRGTSYGYTF | TGTGCCAGACGCCGCGGGACCTCCTATGGCTACACCTTC
. | TRBJ1-2 | TRBV7-2 | . | CASSQERGHWGGYTF | TGTGCCAGCAGCCAAGAGCGAGGACACTGGGGTGGCTACACCTTC
. | TRBJ1-1 | TRBV11-2 | . | CASSLGQSNGAFF | TGTGCCAGCAGCTTAGGACAGTCTAACGGAGCTTTCTTT
TRBD2 | TRBJ2-5 | TRBV2 | . | CASSASGGYQETQYF | TGTGCCAGCAGTGCTAGCGGGGGGTACCAAGAGACCCAGTACTTC
. | TRBJ2-6 | TRBV4-1 | few | CASSRDSSPVYRGSGANVLTF | TGCGCCAGCAGCCGAGATTCCTCGCCAGTCTATAGGGGCTCTGGGGCCAACGTCCTGACTTTC
. | TRBJ1-1 | TRBV18 | . | CASSIGQNTEAFF | TGTGCCAGCTCTATAGGACAGAACACTGAAGCTTTCTTT
TRBD2 | TRBJ2-1 | TRBV7-2 | . | CASSLAWTSGVNEQFF | TGTGCCAGCAGCTTAGCGTGGACTAGCGGGGTCAATGAGCAGTTCTTC
TRBD1 | TRBJ1-3 | TRBV23-1 | . | CASSLDRVRNTIYF | TGCGCCAGCAGCCTCGACAGGGTTAGAAACACCATATATTTT